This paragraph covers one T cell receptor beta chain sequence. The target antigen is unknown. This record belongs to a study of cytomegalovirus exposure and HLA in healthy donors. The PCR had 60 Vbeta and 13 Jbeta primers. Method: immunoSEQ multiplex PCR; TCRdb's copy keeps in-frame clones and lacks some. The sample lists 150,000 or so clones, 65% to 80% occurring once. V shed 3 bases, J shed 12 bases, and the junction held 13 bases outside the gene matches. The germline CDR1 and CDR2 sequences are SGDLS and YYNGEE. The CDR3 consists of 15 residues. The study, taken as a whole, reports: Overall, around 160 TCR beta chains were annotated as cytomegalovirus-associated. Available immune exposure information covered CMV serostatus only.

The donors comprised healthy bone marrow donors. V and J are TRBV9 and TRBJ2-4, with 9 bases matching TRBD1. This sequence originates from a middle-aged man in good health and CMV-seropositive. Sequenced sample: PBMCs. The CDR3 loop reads CASSAEGGQGSSQYF. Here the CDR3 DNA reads TGTGCCAGCAGCGCGGAGGGGGGACAGGGCAGCAGTCAGTACTTC.